Included here is one T cell receptor (beta chain) sequence, with context. These data originate in a study of blood T cell repertoires in COVID-19. Across the whole study: Acute and convalescent COVID-19 samples came from the United States, Italy and Spain. T cells, B-cell-depleted T cells, or PBMCs supplied cDNA or gDNA.

Methods used by the authors: Amplification of reference gene primers was used by the study to estimate nucleated cell counts. The repertoire was sequenced with immunoSEQ multiplex PCR; TCRdb's copy has only in-frame clones and lacks some. The D gene and trimming were derived from the DNA, and the V and J assignments and clone size from that table. The data contain tens of thousands of clones, 84% of them singletons. The CDR3 covers 15 residues. The sample taken for sequencing was peripheral blood. This chain links TRBV7-5 with TRBJ2-2; the D call of TRBD1 is as the table states it, not checked on the DNA. TRBV7-5 is designated a pseudogene. The sequence was collected from a middle-aged man with active or convalescent COVID-19. The CDR3 sequence is CARSLVTGNTGELFF. Here the CDR3 DNA reads TGTGCCAGAAGCTTAGTTACAGGGAACACCGGGGAGCTGTTTTTT.